Presented here are 17 T cell receptor beta chains from one specimen sequenced in a study of CD8+ T cells in alopecia areata. RNA was extracted and reverse transcribed into cDNA as the sequencing template. Assay used: immunoSEQ multiplex PCR; TCRdb lists only in-frame clones, some missing. The table has 150,000 to 200,000 clones, roughly 60% seen once; the top ten hold about 1.3%. The treatment here: oral pan-JAK inhibitor, 5-10 mg twice daily. Source: CD4+ T cells sorted from blood, taken between weeks 49 and 50, from a patient treated with tofacitinib. The receptors shown here come from a human donor with alopecia areata.

The CDR3 loop is CAISGQHSGANVLTF. DNA of the CDR3: TGTGCCATCAGTGGTCAGCACTCTGGGGCCAACGTCCTGACTTTC. The rearrangement uses TRBV10-3 and TRBJ2-6; D gene uncertain. V was shortened by 4 bases and J by 0 bases, with 7 bases between the two germline ends. Germline V gives CDR1 ENHRY, CDR2 SYGVKD. The CDR3 has 15 residues.

V gene TRBV7-8 combines with J gene TRBJ2-7; 8 bases are a match to TRBD1. Germline CDR1 and CDR2: SGHVS and FQNEAQ. CDR3 size: 16 residues. V lost 1 base, J lost 6 bases, and 11 bases stayed unmatched. CDR3 DNA: TGTGCCAGCAGCTTAGTCGGGGCAGGGGGCTCTGTCGAGCAGTACTTC. Translation gives CASSLVGAGGSVEQYF.

J is TRBJ1-5 and V is TRBV9; D gene ambiguous. With 0 bases removed from V and 4 bases from J, the gap between germline ends came to 8 bases. The CDR3 loop spans 14 amino acids. The germline V gene has CDR1 SGDLS and CDR2 YYNGEE. The DNA of the CDR3 is TGTGCCAGCAGCGTAGGGGCAGATAATCAGCCCCAGCATTTT. This gives the protein CASSVGADNQPQHF. Full variable domain (remainder filled in from reference TRBV9 and TRBJ1-5): DSGVTQTPKHLITATGQRVTLRCSPRSGDLSVYWYQQSLDQGLQFLIQYYNGEERAKGNILERFSAQQFPDLHSELNLSSLELGDSALYFCASSVGADNQPQHFGDGTRLSIL.

V is TRBV15 and J is TRBJ2-2, with unresolved D. V lost 3 bases, J lost 5 bases, and 13 bases lay in between. CDR1 is LNHNV and CDR2 is YYDKDF in the germline V gene (reference sequence). This CDR3 comprises 15 residues. CDR3 DNA: TGTGCCACCAGCAGGGACCGGGCAGAGACCGGGGAGCTGTTTTTT. Its translation is CATSRDRAETGELFF.

The chain links TRBV14 to TRBJ1-6; D uncertain. V lost 6 bases and J lost 0, with 6 bases in between. Germline V lookup: CDR1 SGHDN, CDR2 FVKESK. The CDR3 totals 14 residues. The DNA of the CDR3 is TGTGCCAGCAGTCCCAGCTCCTATAATTCACCCCTCCACTTT. Translated, it gives CASSPSSYNSPLHF.

The V and J genes are TRBV4-1 and TRBJ1-4, with no clear D. V dropped 6 bases and J dropped 5 bases, with 10 bases sitting between them. This CDR3 is 13 amino acids long. Germline-derived CDR1 and CDR2 are MGHRA and YSYEKL. CDR3 bases: TGCGCCAGCAGTAAACTACCAAATGAAAAACTGTTTTTT. Residues: CASSKLPNEKLFF.

This chain connects TRBV29-1 to TRBJ1-1; TRBD1 matches at 8 bases. Unmatched junction bases numbered 8, after V lost 4 bases and J lost 4 bases. Looked up from germline, CDR1 is SQVTM and CDR2 is ANQGSEA. This CDR3 comprises 14 residues. CDR3 protein: CSVGQGLGSTEAFF. CDR3 sequence (DNA): TGCAGCGTTGGACAGGGGCTTGGTTCCACTGAAGCTTTCTTT.

The chain links TRBV30 to TRBJ1-5; a possible D gene is TRBD1 (6 bases). This CDR3 contains 14 residues. V dropped 0 bases and J dropped 5 bases, with 11 bases sitting between them. Germline CDR1 GTSNPN, CDR2 SVGIG (reference sequence). CDR3: CAWSVRRGDQPQHF. In nucleotides, the CDR3 is TGTGCCTGGAGTGTACGTAGGGGGGATCAGCCCCAGCATTTT.

This clone showed up just once. The rearrangement joins TRBV30 to TRBJ2-5; tentative D call: TRBD1 (6 bases). From germline, CDR1 is GTSNPN and CDR2 SVGIG (reference sequence). The CDR3 spans 14 residues. V lost 0 bases, J lost 5 bases, and 13 bases lay in between. CDR3 sequence reads: CAWSVLGQGETQYF. The DNA for the CDR3 is TGTGCCTGGAGTGTACTCGGTCAGGGGGAGACCCAGTACTTC.

This chain links TRBV29-1 with TRBJ1-3; D not resolved. CDR1 is SQVTM and CDR2 is ANQGSEA in the germline V gene. Trimming left V 0 bases short and J 0 bases short, with 6 bases between. The CDR3 has 14 residues. In DNA, the CDR3 is TGCAGCGTTGAAGATATGGACTCTGGAAACACCATATATTTT. This gives the protein CSVEDMDSGNTIYF.

This chain uses TRBV19 with TRBJ2-3, with 7 positions matching TRBD2. Germline values: CDR1 LNHDA, CDR2 SQIVND (reference sequence). The CDR3 has 16 residues. After removal of 4 bases from V and 5 bases from J, the junction contained 12 bases not matched to a gene. CDR3 in amino acids: CASSSPGSGEGDTQYF. CDR3 sequence (DNA): TGTGCCAGTAGTAGCCCGGGGAGCGGGGAAGGAGATACGCAGTATTTT.

This clone was seen a few times. This sequence joins TRBV29-1 and TRBJ1-5; D not certain. The CDR3 consists of 13 residues. V lost 4 bases and J 1 base, leaving 8 bases between the germline ends. CDR1 SQVTM and CDR2 ANQGSEA come from the germline V gene. The CDR3 is CSVGWQSNQPQHF. For the CDR3, the DNA is TGCAGCGTTGGATGGCAGAGCAATCAGCCCCAGCATTTT.

The chain is built from TRBV7-2 and TRBJ2-7, with unresolved D. Germline V gene data show CDR1 as SGHTA and CDR2 as FQGNSA. The CDR3 totals 14 residues. Trimming left V 1 base short and J 7 bases short, with 14 bases between. In DNA form, the CDR3 reads TGTGCCAGCAGCTTAGGTCTTAGCTTGCCGGAGCAGTACTTC. Protein: CASSLGLSLPEQYF.

V and J are TRBV2 and TRBJ1-6, with no clear D. V was cut by 5 bases and J by 5 bases, with 7 bases left in between. The CDR3 has 13 residues. Germline assignment: CDR1 SNHLY and CDR2 FYNNEI. DNA for the CDR3: TGTGCCAGCAGTTACAGCCATAATTCACCCCTCCACTTT. Translation: CASSYSHNSPLHF.

The chain couples TRBV29-1 to TRBJ1-2, with D possibly being TRBD1 (5 bases). Per the germline V gene, CDR1 is SQVTM and CDR2 is ANQGSEA. CDR3 length: 14 amino acids. Trimming took off 0 bases at V and 4 bases at J, with 12 bases between the two ends. CDR3 DNA: TGCAGCGTTGAAGATCAGGCGGGACTCTATGGCTACACCTTC. This gives the protein CSVEDQAGLYGYTF.

The V gene is TRBV9, the J gene TRBJ1-5; maybe TRBD1 (6 bases). CDR1 and CDR2 from the germline V gene are SGDLS and YYNGEE. V was shortened by 7 bases and J by 7 bases, with 12 bases between the two germline ends. CDR3 length equals 12 residues. In DNA form, the CDR3 reads TGTGCCAGCGGGCAGGGGAACCAGCCCCAGCATTTT. Translated: CASGQGNQPQHF.

This chain joins TRBV30 and TRBJ2-2; D is possibly TRBD2 (5 bases). The CDR3 has 11 residues. Trimming removed 8 bases from V and 4 bases from J, with 8 bases in between. CDR1 and CDR2 (germline): GTSNPN, SVGIG (reference sequence). This chain's CDR3 is CAAGLTGELFF. The CDR3 DNA reads TGTGCCGCGGGCCTCACCGGGGAGCTGTTTTTT. Supplemented by reference TRBV30 and TRBJ2-2, the full variable domain reads SQTIHQWPATLVQPVGSPLSLECTVEGTSNPNLYWYRQAAGRGLQLLFYSVGIGQISSEVPQNLSASRPQDRQFILSSKKLLLSDSGFYLCAAGLTGELFFGEGSRLTVL.